This TCR beta chain was obtained from a study of blood T cells in healthy people across ages. Broader study findings: Age showed a roughly linear inverse relationship with TCR beta diversity per million T cells. No one knew whether donors had CMV, which possibly confounded expanded clonotype changes.

This CDR3 has 15 residues. Trimming stripped 7 bases from V and 6 bases from J, with 20 bases between. Isolation yielded PBMCs, at least 6 million per sample, in every case. On this clonotype itself: No antigen is known for it.

Through a sample-barcoded 5' primer and a J-beta primer mix, a second PCR was run for roughly 6 to 12 cycles. TCRdb reanalysed the 5' RACE reads using MiXCR and keeps one entry per CDR3 protein. The sample has over 300,000 distinct CDR3 sequences; 50% to 60% are singletons. What was sequenced was blood. The clonotype comes from a man in his sixties in good health. The J gene is TRBJ2-3, the V gene TRBV12-3 or TRBV12-4; D is possibly TRBD1 or TRBD2 (8 bases each). This chain's CDR3 is CASIQGAGGVDTQYF. The CDR3 DNA follows: TGTGCCAGCATCCAGGGGGCGGGGGGCGTCGATACGCAGTATTTT.